The 31 T cell receptor beta chains presented below share a single source sample, sequenced in a study of spatial heterogeneity in lung cancer. Time point described: sample taken at primary tumor resection. The authors sequenced whole RNA from tumor, nontumor lung or frozen PBMC without sorting. A single record per CDR3 protein comes from TCRdb applying MiXCR to the 5' RACE reads. The data hold over 9,500 distinct CDR3 sequences, with less than 4.5% observed a single time. The sequences come from PBMCs, collected at surgery. The receptor set was obtained from a female donor with early-stage non-small cell lung cancer.

This clonotype was seen repeatedly, ten times or more. The library was built for alpha chains, so this beta chain is an off-target read and its size means little. The chain carries TRBV20-1 and TRBJ2-7; 15 positions agree with TRBD2. The CDR3 contains 14 residues. V was pared by 5 bases and J by 5 bases, with 4 bases of the junction left unmatched. Germline CDR1 is DFQATT and CDR2 is SNEGSKA (reference sequence). The CDR3 DNA sequence: TGCAGTGCTTGGACTAGCGGGAGGGCCGACGAGCAGTACTTC. Translation: CSAWTSGRADEQYF.

In regard to this clonotype: A clone one base away is much larger, so this may be a read error. With the library built for alpha chains, this beta chain is off target and its frequency is not meaningful. V gene TRBV6-1 combines with J gene TRBJ1-5; the match to TRBD1 covers 10 bases. With 6 bases clipped from V and 6 bases from J, the junction kept 5 bases outside the gene matches. Germline assignment: CDR1 MNHNS and CDR2 SASEGT. The CDR3 has 14 amino acids. CDR3 amino acids: CASRGTGESQPQHF. CDR3 DNA sequence: TGTGCCAGCAGGGGGACAGGGGAAAGTCAGCCCCAGCATTTT.

This clonotype was counted ten times or more. Because this beta chain is a stray read in a library intended to capture alpha chains, its abundance should not be given much weight. This sequence joins TRBV9 and TRBJ2-1; TRBD2 agrees at 9 bases. The CDR3 is 17 residues long. Germline lookup yields CDR1 SGDLS and CDR2 YYNGEE. Trimming removed 0 bases from V and 4 bases from J; junction bases left unmatched: 8. CDR3 coding DNA: TGTGCCAGCAGCGTAGAGGGGGAGACTAGCGGTTACAATGAGCAGTTCTTC. Translation: CASSVEGETSGYNEQFF.

Turning to this clonotype: A library made for alpha chains picked up this beta chain off target, so its size means little. J is TRBJ2-2 and V is TRBV20-1, with 12 bases identical to TRBD2. Germline CDR1 reads DFQATT; CDR2 reads SNEGSKA (reference sequence). With V trimmed by 5 bases and J by 4 bases, 2 bases remained unmatched. CDR3 size: 14 residues. In DNA, the CDR3 is TGCAGTGCTCGGACTAGCGGGGCCACCGGGGAGCTGTTTTTT. Protein product: CSARTSGATGELFF.

This clonotype has a count of ten or more. Since it is a stray read in a library aimed at alpha chains, this beta chain has a size that is not meaningful. The rearrangement uses TRBV5-6 and TRBJ1-1; 7 bases are shared with TRBD1. From germline, CDR1 is SGHDT and CDR2 YYEEEE. This CDR3 comprises 15 residues. V was pared by 2 bases and J by 0 bases, with 4 bases of the junction left unmatched. In nucleotides, the CDR3 is TGTGCCAGCAGCTTCAGGACAGGATTGAACACTGAAGCTTTCTTT. Translation: CASSFRTGLNTEAFF.

This clonotype was found many times. Little can be read into the size of this beta chain, an off-target read in a library designed for alpha chains. The CDR3 bases are TGTGCCAGCAGCTGGGACAGGGGGGCCAGGGAGCAGTACTTC. It encodes CASSWDRGAREQYF. The chain recombines TRBV11-2 with TRBJ2-7; TRBD1 aligns across 11 bases. CDR3 size: 14 residues. The germline V gene has CDR1 SGHAT and CDR2 FQNNGV. V shed 4 bases and J 7 bases; nucleotides not matched to a gene: 6.

At least ten counts were recorded for this clonotype. Since it is a stray read in a library aimed at alpha chains, this beta chain has a size that is not meaningful. This chain links TRBV11-2 with TRBJ1-2; TRBD1 aligns across 8 bases. Germline CDR1 reads SGHAT; CDR2 reads FQNNGV. The CDR3 loop spans 13 amino acids. With 1 base clipped from V and 6 bases from J, the junction kept 1 base outside the gene matches. CDR3: CASSLAGGDGYTF. The DNA of the CDR3 is TGTGCCAGCAGCTTAGCAGGGGGCGATGGCTACACCTTC. The whole variable domain, filled in from reference TRBV11-2 and TRBJ1-2, reads EAGVAQSPRYKIIEKRQSVAFWCNPISGHATLYWYQQILGQGPKLLIQFQNNGVVDDSQLPKDRFSAERLKGVDSTLKIQPAKLEDSAVYLCASSLAGGDGYTFGSGTRLTVV.

This clonotype was recorded at least ten times. In a library made to pick up alpha chains, this beta chain is a stray read with a size that means little. This sequence joins TRBV4-3 and TRBJ2-7; unclear D gene. The CDR3 is made up of 15 amino acids. Trimming took off 0 bases at V and 5 bases at J, with 14 bases between the two ends. The germline V gene encodes CDR1 LGHNA and CDR2 YSLEER. The CDR3 spells CASSQEKSSLDEQYF. DNA of the CDR3: TGCGCCAGCAGCCAAGAGAAGTCTAGTTTGGACGAGCAGTACTTC.

This clonotype came up many times. The library was designed around alpha chains, so this beta chain is a stray read whose abundance carries little weight. For the CDR3, the DNA is TGCGCCAGCAGCCAAGGGCAGGGCGAGCAGTACTTC. Amino acids: CASSQGQGEQYF. The chain uses TRBV4-3 and TRBJ2-7; tentative D call: TRBD1 (5 bases). V gave up 1 base and J gave up 6 bases, with 7 bases separating them. Germline loops: CDR1 LGHNA, CDR2 YSLEER. The length of the CDR3 is 12 residues.

This clonotype is judged medium-sized. Found in a library prepared for alpha chains, this beta chain is an off-target read, and its abundance has little meaning. The V gene is TRBV29-1, the J gene TRBJ2-7; 8 nucleotides agree with TRBD1. Looked up from germline, CDR1 is SQVTM and CDR2 is ANQGSEA. J was trimmed by 7 bases and V by 4 bases; bases with no gene match: 6. This CDR3 has 12 residues. Here the CDR3 DNA reads TGCAGCGTTGGAGGACAGGGTGGGGAGCAGTACTTC. It encodes CSVGGQGGEQYF.

This clonotype was seen many times. Because this beta chain is a stray read in a library intended to capture alpha chains, its abundance should not be given much weight. The chain employs TRBV7-9 and TRBJ1-1; TRBD1 is a possible D gene (5 bases). CDR3 size: 13 residues. V dropped 2 bases and J dropped 6 bases, with 10 bases sitting between them. CDR1 and CDR2 (germline): SEHNR, FQNEAQ (reference sequence). In DNA form, the CDR3 reads TGTGCCAGCAGCTTAACAGGAGAGCCTGAAGCTTTCTTT. Its protein product is CASSLTGEPEAFF.

This clonotype came up many times. A library made for alpha chains picked up this beta chain off target, so its size means little. The chain links TRBV28 to TRBJ2-5, with a possible D match to TRBD1 (6 bases). Germline CDR1 is MDHEN and CDR2 is SYDVKM. V lost 6 bases, J lost 5 bases, and 16 bases lay in between. The CDR3 consists of 14 residues. CDR3 sequence reads: CASREQGGLETQYF. The CDR3 DNA is TGTGCCAGCAGGGAACAAGGGGGTTTGGAGACCCAGTACTTC.

Many counts were recorded for this clonotype. The library was designed around alpha chains, so this beta chain is a stray read whose abundance carries little weight. V and J are TRBV7-8 and TRBJ1-2; D is perhaps TRBD1 (6 bases). Germline V gene data show CDR1 as SGHVS and CDR2 as FQNEAQ. V lost 5 bases and J 5 bases, leaving 18 bases between the germline ends. This CDR3 is 15 amino acids long. CDR3 amino acids: CASSAVTDSVYGYTF. In DNA form, the CDR3 reads TGTGCCAGCAGCGCTGTTACGGACAGCGTTTATGGCTACACCTTC.

In its sample, this clonotype was seen many times. The library was designed around alpha chains, so this beta chain is a stray read whose abundance carries little weight. The chain carries TRBV7-2 and TRBJ2-7; TRBD2 agrees at 8 bases. Germline CDR1 reads SGHTA; CDR2 reads FQGNSA. J gave up 3 bases and V 5 bases, and 9 bases lay outside the gene matches. This CDR3 contains 15 residues. CDR3 region: CASSPGSGRFYEQYF. DNA for the CDR3: TGTGCCAGCAGCCCGGGCAGCGGGAGATTCTACGAGCAGTACTTC.

Details on this clonotype: This beta chain is a stray read from a library made for alpha chains; its abundance is not meaningful. The chain employs TRBV27 and TRBJ2-6; no clear D gene. Trimming took off 6 bases at V and 0 bases at J, with 3 bases between the two ends. The CDR3 loop spans 13 amino acids. In germline, CDR1 is MNHEY, CDR2 SMNVEV (reference sequence). The chain's CDR3 is CASSLSGANVLTF. In nucleotides, the CDR3 is TGTGCCAGCAGCCTCTCTGGGGCCAACGTCCTGACTTTC.

This clonotype was seen repeatedly, ten times or more. Little can be read into the size of this beta chain, an off-target read in a library designed for alpha chains. The V gene is TRBV28, the J gene TRBJ2-1, with 10 bases lining up with TRBD2. Germline CDR1 MDHEN, CDR2 SYDVKM. The length of the CDR3 is 13 residues. V was clipped by 7 bases and J by 9 bases; unmatched bases: 6. CDR3 sequence: CASILLAGGEQFF. CDR3 DNA: TGTGCCAGCATTTTGTTAGCGGGAGGTGAGCAGTTCTTC.

A word on this clonotype: Because this beta chain is a stray read in a library intended to capture alpha chains, its abundance should not be given much weight. The rearrangement joins TRBV3-1 to TRBJ1-2; D is possibly TRBD1 (6 bases). The length of the CDR3 is 15 residues. V was shortened by 4 bases and J by 0 bases, with 12 bases between the two germline ends. The germline gives CDR1 LGHDT, CDR2 YNNKEL (reference sequence). This chain's CDR3 is CASSPHQGTNYGYTF. The DNA of the CDR3 is TGTGCCAGCAGCCCCCATCAGGGGACTAACTATGGCTACACCTTC. Supplemented by reference TRBV3-1 and TRBJ1-2, the full variable domain reads DTAVSQTPKYLVTQMGNDKSIKCEQNLGHDTMYWYKQDSKKFLKIMFSYNNKELIINETVPNRFSPKSPDKAHLNLHINSLELGDSAVYFCASSPHQGTNYGYTFGSGTRLTVV.

This clonotype was recorded at least ten times. This beta chain turned up in a library designed for alpha chains; as an off-target read, its abundance says little. V and J are TRBV12-3 or TRBV12-4 and TRBJ2-2; 8 nucleotides align to TRBD2. Unmatched junction bases numbered 11, after V lost 7 bases and J lost 1 base. This CDR3 region has 17 residues. The CDR3 nucleotides are TGTGCCAGCACCAGCGGGAGTCAGGTTAGGAACACCGGGGAGCTGTTTTTT. It specifies CASTSGSQVRNTGELFF.

This clonotype was seen ten or more times. This beta chain is a stray read from a library made for alpha chains; its abundance is not meaningful. J is TRBJ1-6 and V is TRBV3-1, with 12 bases fitting TRBD1. CDR3 length: 14 amino acids. The germline V gene encodes CDR1 LGHDT and CDR2 YNNKEL (reference sequence). J lost 9 bases, V lost 5 bases, and 2 bases had no gene match. In nucleotides, the CDR3 is TGTGCCAGCAGCGGGACAGGGGGCGTTTCACCCCTCCACTTT. As protein: CASSGTGGVSPLHF.

This clonotype occurred many times. With the library built for alpha chains, this beta chain is off target and its frequency is not meaningful. V is TRBV27 and J is TRBJ2-2; D not certain. V was clipped by 6 bases and J by 0 bases, with 11 bases between them. Germline V gives CDR1 MNHEY, CDR2 SMNVEV (reference sequence). The CDR3 extends over 15 amino acids. CDR3 in DNA: TGTGCCAGCAGCCTTAGCAAAGCGAACACCGGGGAGCTGTTTTTT. Its translation is CASSLSKANTGELFF.

In this sample, this clonotype turned up many times. This beta chain slipped into a library made for alpha chains as a stray read, so its size is not meaningful. The rearrangement joins TRBV24-1 to TRBJ2-5; possibly TRBD1 for D (6 bases). In germline, CDR1 is KGHDR, CDR2 SFDVKD. The V end lost 1 base, the J end lost 4 bases, and 12 bases lay between the germline ends. The CDR3 sequence is 15 residues long. This CDR3 reads CATSDLNRAGETQYF. As DNA, the CDR3 is TGTGCCACCAGTGATTTAAACAGGGCTGGAGAGACCCAGTACTTC.

This clonotype was seen at least ten times. This beta chain is a stray read from a library made for alpha chains; its abundance is not meaningful. The rearrangement links TRBV20-1 to TRBJ2-3, with D unclear. With 6 bases removed from V and 0 bases from J, the gap between germline ends came to 22 bases. The CDR3 runs 17 residues. Germline lookup yields CDR1 DFQATT and CDR2 SNEGSKA (reference sequence). The CDR3 protein is CSARRGLGKGSTDTQYF. CDR3 DNA sequence: TGCAGTGCCCGTCGTGGTCTGGGGAAGGGCAGCACAGATACGCAGTATTTT.

Notes on this clonotype: For a library built for alpha chains, this beta chain is a stray read; little rests on its size. The chain combines TRBV18 with TRBJ1-4; D gene unclear. The CDR3 extends over 14 amino acids. Trimming cost V 4 bases and J 1 base, with 7 bases left between them. From germline, CDR1 is KGHSH and CDR2 LQKENI. The CDR3 sequence: CASSLVQTNEKLFF. CDR3 sequence (DNA): TGTGCCAGCTCACTGGTCCAAACTAATGAAAAACTGTTTTTT.

This clonotype was picked up many times. This beta chain is off target for a library built for alpha chains, so its abundance means little. This chain joins TRBV15 and TRBJ1-4; tentative D call: TRBD1 (6 bases). V was cut by 0 bases and J by 7 bases, with 9 bases left in between. CDR3 length: 14 residues. Germline V gene data show CDR1 as LNHNV and CDR2 as YYDKDF (reference sequence). CDR3 region: CATSRDRGGEKLFF. As DNA, the CDR3 is TGTGCCACCAGCAGAGACAGGGGTGGTGAAAAACTGTTTTTT.

In its sample, this clonotype was seen many times. The library was prepared for alpha chains; this beta chain is a stray read, so its frequency means little. The V gene is TRBV7-6, the J gene TRBJ2-6, with a weak D call TRBD1 (6 bases). This CDR3 has 17 residues. Deletions cut 5 bases from V and 2 bases from J, with 16 bases between. The germline gives CDR1 SGHVS, CDR2 FNYEAQ. The CDR3: CASSRRTVGTGANVLTF. The CDR3 nucleotides are TGTGCCAGCAGCCGCCGGACAGTCGGAACTGGGGCCAACGTCCTGACTTTC.

Ten or more counts support this clonotype. The size of this beta chain means little, since it is a stray read in a library made for alpha chains. The CDR3: CASSPGTGSSPLHF. CDR3 in DNA: TGTGCCAGCTCCCCCGGGACAGGGTCTTCACCCCTCCACTTT. The chain carries TRBV18 and TRBJ1-6; the match to TRBD1 covers 9 bases. Germline V gives CDR1 KGHSH, CDR2 LQKENI. This CDR3 is 14 amino acids long. Trimming cost V 6 bases and J 9 bases; bases outside gene matches: 6.

This clonotype was recorded a few times. Because the library targeted alpha chains, this beta chain is an off-target read whose size means little. This chain joins TRBV20-1 and TRBJ2-7; 10 nucleotides match TRBD2. Looked up from germline, CDR1 is DFQATT and CDR2 is SNEGSKA (reference sequence). J lost 3 bases, V lost 0 bases, and 5 bases had no gene match. This CDR3 contains 15 residues. CDR3: CSARDPLAGVYEQYF. The CDR3 nucleotides read TGCAGTGCTAGAGATCCCCTAGCGGGAGTCTACGAGCAGTACTTC.

Many counts were recorded for this clonotype. This beta chain turned up in a library designed for alpha chains; as an off-target read, its abundance says little. The chain is built from TRBV4-1 and TRBJ2-5, with D possibly TRBD1 on 5 matching bases. The V gene lost 0 bases and the J gene lost 3 bases, with 8 bases spanning the gap. Germline CDR1 reads MGHRA; CDR2 reads YSYEKL. The CDR3 has 14 residues. The CDR3: CASSQDPREETQYF. The CDR3 DNA reads TGCGCCAGCAGCCAAGATCCCAGGGAAGAGACCCAGTACTTC.

This clonotype has at least ten counts. Because this beta chain is a stray read in a library intended to capture alpha chains, its abundance should not be given much weight. V and J are TRBV7-2 and TRBJ2-1, with 9 bases lining up with TRBD2. Germline lookup yields CDR1 SGHTA and CDR2 FQGNSA. Losses at the gene ends were 7 bases for V and 4 bases for J; bases not matched to a gene: 2. CDR3 size: 13 residues. The CDR3 bases are TGTGCCAGCAAGACTAGCGGATACAATGAGCAGTTCTTC. Its translation is CASKTSGYNEQFF.

This clonotype was recorded at least ten times. This beta chain turned up in a library designed for alpha chains; as an off-target read, its abundance says little. The V and J genes are TRBV30 and TRBJ2-3; TRBD2 is a possible D gene (5 bases). Trimming removed 3 bases at V and 2 bases at J, with 21 bases between. This CDR3 is 17 amino acids long. CDR1 GTSNPN and CDR2 SVGIG come from the germline V gene (reference sequence). This CDR3 is CAWSEIKDSPVTDTQYF. CDR3 bases: TGTGCCTGGAGCGAAATTAAGGACTCCCCCGTCACAGATACGCAGTATTTT.

This clonotype has a count of ten or more. This beta chain represents an off-target read in a library built for alpha chains; its size is of limited meaning. The chain employs TRBV10-3 and TRBJ2-3; D perhaps matches TRBD1 (5 bases). V was trimmed by 7 bases and J by 2 bases, leaving 13 bases between them. Germline CDR1 is ENHRY and CDR2 is SYGVKD. CDR3 size: 14 residues. CDR3 region: CAIKGSYNTDTQYF. CDR3 DNA sequence: TGTGCCATCAAGGGGTCCTACAACACAGATACGCAGTATTTT.